This record concerns one T cell receptor (beta chain) sequence. Its antigen remains unidentified. As for time point: cycle 4 day 1 (C4D1), after five to seven weeks of nivolumab. Each of the patients experienced relapse following autologous stem cell transplantation, and their brentuximab vedotin exposure differed. This specimen comes from a study of PD-1 blockade in classical Hodgkin lymphoma. Overall study: Patients were administered nivolumab (3 mg/kg intravenously) every 2 weeks. General observations from the study: Patients who responded completely had about the same baseline diversity as newly diagnosed patients.

TCRdb's table, derived via immunoSEQ multiplex PCR, lists solely in-frame clones and lacks some. The table records 25,000 to 40,000 clones, under 75% of them present only once. This receptor was identified in a human donor with classical Hodgkin lymphoma. The sample here was peripheral blood mononuclear cells (PBMCs), taken before the fourth cycle of nivolumab.

The CDR3 nucleotides read TGTGCCAGCAGGGGGCCAGGAGACTACGAGCAGTACTTC. Translated: CASRGPGDYEQYF. This chain connects TRBV9 to TRBJ2-7, with a possible D match to TRBD1 (5 bases). Trimming took 5 bases from V and 3 from J, leaving 12 bases between them. CDR1 SGDLS and CDR2 YYNGEE come from the germline V gene. This CDR3 has 13 residues.